This TCR beta chain appears in the sequencing data of a study of blood T cell repertoires in COVID-19. V lost 4 bases, J lost 3 bases, and 13 bases lay in between. In germline, CDR1 is LNHDA, CDR2 SQIVND (reference sequence). The CDR3 consists of 14 residues. Original processing notes: Reference gene primer amplification gave estimated nucleated cell counts. Produced via immunoSEQ multiplex PCR; TCRdb's table is partial and in-frame only. Clone size and V and J calls were adopted from that table, with D and trimming inferred from the DNA. The table has about 70,000 clones, approximately 86% seen once.

V gene TRBV19 combines with J gene TRBJ2-7, with a possible D match to TRBD1 (5 bases). The TCR was taken from a human donor in a cohort sampled during active COVID-19. The material sequenced was peripheral blood. The CDR3 sequence: CASSTRGKGYEQYF. As DNA, the CDR3 is TGTGCCAGTAGTACTAGGGGAAAGGGCTACGAGCAGTACTTC.